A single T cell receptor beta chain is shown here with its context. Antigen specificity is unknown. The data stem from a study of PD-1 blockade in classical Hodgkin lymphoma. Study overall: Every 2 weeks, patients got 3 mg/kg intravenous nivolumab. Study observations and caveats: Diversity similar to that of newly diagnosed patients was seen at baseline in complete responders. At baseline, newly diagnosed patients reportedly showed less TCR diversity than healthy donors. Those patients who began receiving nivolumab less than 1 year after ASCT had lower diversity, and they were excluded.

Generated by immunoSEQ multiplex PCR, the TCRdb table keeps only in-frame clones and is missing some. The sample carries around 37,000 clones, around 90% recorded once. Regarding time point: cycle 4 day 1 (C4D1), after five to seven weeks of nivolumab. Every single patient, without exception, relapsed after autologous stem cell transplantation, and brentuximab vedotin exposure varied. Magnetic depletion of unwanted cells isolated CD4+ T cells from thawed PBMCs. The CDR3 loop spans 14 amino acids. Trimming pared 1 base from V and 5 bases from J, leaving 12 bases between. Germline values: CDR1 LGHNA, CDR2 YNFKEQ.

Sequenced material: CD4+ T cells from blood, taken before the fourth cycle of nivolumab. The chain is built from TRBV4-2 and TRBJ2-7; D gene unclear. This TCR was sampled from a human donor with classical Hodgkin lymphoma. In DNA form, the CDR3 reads TGTGCCAGCAGCCAAGGTCCGACGAGCAACGAGCAGTACTTC. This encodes CASSQGPTSNEQYF.